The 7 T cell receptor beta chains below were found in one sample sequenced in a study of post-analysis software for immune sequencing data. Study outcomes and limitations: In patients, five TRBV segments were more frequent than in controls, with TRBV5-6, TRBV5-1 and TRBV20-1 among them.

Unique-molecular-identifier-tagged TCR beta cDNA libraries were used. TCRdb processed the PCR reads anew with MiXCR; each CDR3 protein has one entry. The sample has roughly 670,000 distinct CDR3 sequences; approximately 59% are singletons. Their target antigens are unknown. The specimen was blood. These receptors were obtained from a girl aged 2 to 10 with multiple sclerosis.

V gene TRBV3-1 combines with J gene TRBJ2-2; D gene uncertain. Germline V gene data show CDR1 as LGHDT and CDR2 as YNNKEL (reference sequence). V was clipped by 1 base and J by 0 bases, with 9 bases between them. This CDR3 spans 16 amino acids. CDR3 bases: TGTGCCAGCAGCCAAGTTCCCGGAACGAACACCGGGGAGCTGTTTTTT. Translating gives CASSQVPGTNTGELFF.

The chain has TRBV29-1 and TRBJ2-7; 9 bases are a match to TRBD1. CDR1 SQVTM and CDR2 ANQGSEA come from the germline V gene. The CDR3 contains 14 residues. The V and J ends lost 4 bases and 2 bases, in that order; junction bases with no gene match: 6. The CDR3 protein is CSVGDRDRAYEQYF. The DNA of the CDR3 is TGCAGCGTTGGGGACCGGGACAGGGCCTACGAGCAGTACTTC.

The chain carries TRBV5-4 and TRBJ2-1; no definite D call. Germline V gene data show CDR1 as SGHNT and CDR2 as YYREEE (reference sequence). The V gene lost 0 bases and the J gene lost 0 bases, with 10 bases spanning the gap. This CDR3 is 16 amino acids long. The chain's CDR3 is CASSLGILSSYNEQFF. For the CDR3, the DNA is TGTGCCAGCAGCTTGGGTATCCTAAGCTCCTACAATGAGCAGTTCTTC.

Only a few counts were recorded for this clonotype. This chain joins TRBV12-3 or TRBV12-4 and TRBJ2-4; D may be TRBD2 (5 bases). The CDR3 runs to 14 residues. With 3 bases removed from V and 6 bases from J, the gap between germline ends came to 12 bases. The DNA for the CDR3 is TGTGCCAGCAGTTTCGAGGGTATGGGAAACATTCAGTACTTC. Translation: CASSFEGMGNIQYF.

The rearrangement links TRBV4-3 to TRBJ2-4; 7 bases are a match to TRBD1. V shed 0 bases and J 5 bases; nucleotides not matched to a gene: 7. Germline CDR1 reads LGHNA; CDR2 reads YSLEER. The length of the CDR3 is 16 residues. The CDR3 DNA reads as TGCGCCAGCAGCCAAGATGGGGGAGACAGGGAAAACATTCAGTACTTC. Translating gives CASSQDGGDRENIQYF.

CDR3 nucleotide sequence: TGTGCCAGCAGTGGCGTAGGAACTAGCGGTTCCTACGAGCAGTACTTC. It translates to CASSGVGTSGSYEQYF. V gene TRBV25-1 combines with J gene TRBJ2-7, with 8 nucleotides matching TRBD2. V was pared by 4 bases and J by 1 base, with 9 bases of the junction left unmatched. CDR1 MGHDK and CDR2 SYGVNS come from the germline V gene. The length of the CDR3 is 16 residues.

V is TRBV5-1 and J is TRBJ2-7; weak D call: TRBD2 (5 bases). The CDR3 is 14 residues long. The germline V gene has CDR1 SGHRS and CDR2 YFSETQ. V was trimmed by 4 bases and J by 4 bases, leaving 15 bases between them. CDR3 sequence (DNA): TGCGCCAGCAGCCCCGGGGAGCCACCGTACGAGCAGTACTTC. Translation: CASSPGEPPYEQYF. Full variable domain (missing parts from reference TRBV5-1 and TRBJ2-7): KAGVTQTPRYLIKTRGQQVTLSCSPISGHRSVSWYQQTPGQGLQFLFEYFSETQRNKGNFPGRFSGRQFSNSRSEMNVSTLELGDSALYLCASSPGEPPYEQYFGPGTRLTVT.